This is a list of T cell receptor beta chains from one sample in a study of blood T cell repertoires in COVID-19. Sequencing was performed with immunoSEQ multiplex PCR; in TCRdb, only in-frame clones are kept and a portion is missing. The sample carries 250,000 or so clones, roughly 86% recorded once. Sequenced sample: peripheral blood. These receptors all come from a man in his forties or fifties with active or convalescent COVID-19. CDR3s include the opening cysteine and the closing phenylalanine or tryptophan. D genes are given only for firm matches. Clone size is stated in some rows and not others, as once, few, many or a class when expanded.

size	V	D	J	CDR3	DNA
-	TRBV3-1/TRBV3-2	TRBD2	TRBJ2-3	CASSQVAGRTDTQYF	TGTGCCAGCAGCCAAGTAGCGGGGCGCACAGATACGCAGTATTTT
-	TRBV6-1	-	TRBJ2-3	CASSEAAGGTDTQYF	TGTGCCAGCAGTGAAGCGGCAGGGGGCACAGATACGCAGTATTTT
-	TRBV6-6	-	TRBJ1-5	CASSYLTGGGNQPQHF	TGTGCCAGCAGTTACCTGACAGGCGGAGGCAATCAGCCCCAGCATTTT
-	TRBV2	-	TRBJ2-3	CASSARDTQYF	TGTGCCAGCAGCGCCAGAGATACGCAGTATTTT
-	TRBV10-1	-	TRBJ1-1	CASSVSTEAFF	TGCGCCAGCAGTGTTAGCACTGAAGCTTTCTTT
once	TRBV7-3	-	TRBJ2-2	CASSPGPWRNTGELFF	TGTGCCAGCAGCCCTGGGCCTTGGCGTAACACCGGGGAGCTGTTTTTT
-	TRBV9	TRBD2	TRBJ2-7	CASSPRLAGTYEQYF	TGTGCCAGCAGCCCCAGACTAGCGGGTACCTACGAGCAGTACTTC
-	TRBV11-1	-	TRBJ2-2	CASSYGNTGELFF	TGTGCCAGCAGCTACGGGAACACCGGGGAGCTGTTTTTT
-	TRBV9	TRBD1	TRBJ1-4	CASSSQGAAEKLFF	TGTGCCAGCAGCTCGCAGGGGGCAGCTGAAAAACTGTTTTTT
-	TRBV5-4	-	TRBJ2-3	CASHKSAGETDTQYF	TGTGCCAGCCATAAGTCGGCAGGGGAGACAGATACGCAGTATTTT
-	TRBV29-1	TRBD1	TRBJ2-7	CSVERGDRRIHERYF	TGCAGCGTGGAAAGGGGGGACAGGAGGATACACGAGCGGTACTTC
-	TRBV7-3	TRBD1	TRBJ1-5	CASRLREWVGTENQPQHF	TGTGCCAGCAGATTAAGAGAGTGGGTCGGGACAGAAAATCAGCCCCAGCATTTT
few	TRBV24-1	-	TRBJ1-1	CATRASGENTEAFF	TGTGCCACCCGTGCCTCAGGGGAGAACACTGAAGCTTTCTTT
once	TRBV7-6	-	TRBJ2-5	CASSDSREETQYF	TGTGCCAGCAGTGACTCCCGGGAGGAGACCCAGTACTTC
-	TRBV4-1	TRBD1	TRBJ1-6	CASSQAWDRARSYNSPLHF	TGCGCCAGCAGCCAAGCCTGGGACAGGGCGCGCTCCTATAATTCACCCCTCCACTTT
-	TRBV27	TRBD1	TRBJ1-5	CASSSDRGYQPQHF	TGTGCCAGCAGTTCGGACAGGGGTTATCAGCCCCAGCATTTT
-	TRBV10-1	-	TRBJ2-2	CASSEDFSNTGELFF	TGCGCCAGCAGTGAGGACTTTTCGAACACCGGGGAGCTGTTTTTT
-	TRBV27	TRBD1	TRBJ2-1	CASSLQAGGYNEQFF	TGTGCCAGCAGTTTGCAGGCAGGGGGCTACAATGAGCAGTTCTTC
-	TRBV19	-	TRBJ1-1	CASSIGGANTEAFF	TGTGCCAGTAGTATCGGAGGGGCCAACACTGAAGCTTTCTTT
-	TRBV12-3/TRBV12-4	-	TRBJ1-2	CASSLRLWGYTF	TGTGCCAGCAGTTTGCGGCTTTGGGGCTACACCTTC
-	TRBV11-3	-	TRBJ2-5	CASSLESRETQYF	TGTGCCAGCAGCTTAGAGTCTCGAGAGACCCAGTACTTC
-	TRBV27	TRBD1	TRBJ2-1	CASSPEQGAFNEQFF	TGTGCCAGCAGTCCTGAACAGGGGGCGTTCAATGAGCAGTTCTTC
-	TRBV19	TRBD1	TRBJ1-4	CASSPGGQNEKLFF	TGTGCCAGTAGCCCAGGGGGCCAGAATGAAAAACTGTTTTTT
-	TRBV4-1	-	TRBJ2-1	CASSHTNEQFF	TGCGCCAGCAGCCATACTAATGAGCAGTTCTTC
-	TRBV14	-	TRBJ2-5	CASRPDSGETQYF	TGTGCCAGCAGACCAGACAGTGGAGAGACCCAGTACTTC
-	TRBV4-2	-	TRBJ2-2	CASSQEPYGGRTGELFF	TGTGCCAGCAGCCAAGAGCCCTATGGGGGGAGGACCGGGGAGCTGTTTTTT
-	TRBV5-1	-	TRBJ2-1	CASSLARVGKSYNEQFF	TGCGCCAGCAGCTTGGCCCGGGTCGGAAAGTCCTACAATGAGCAGTTCTTC
-	TRBV4-1	-	TRBJ2-5	CASSQDGGGLQETQYF	TGCGCCAGCAGCCAAGACGGCGGGGGCCTCCAAGAGACCCAGTACTTC
-	TRBV18	TRBD2	TRBJ2-1	CASSQSTSGGNEQFF	TGTGCCAGCTCCCAATCGACTAGCGGGGGCAATGAGCAGTTCTTC
-	TRBV5-1	-	TRBJ2-5	CASSSTTTLYQETQYF	TGCGCCAGCAGCTCGACGACTACCTTGTACCAAGAGACCCAGTACTTC
few	TRBV4-2	TRBD2	TRBJ2-3	CASSQESGRIDTQYF	TGTGCCAGCAGCCAAGAGAGCGGGAGAATAGATACGCAGTATTTT
few	TRBV11-2	-	TRBJ1-1	CASSLQQLNTEAFF	TGTGCCAGCAGCTTACAACAGTTGAACACTGAAGCTTTCTTT
-	TRBV6-5	-	TRBJ1-6	CASSYNPQGRNSPLHF	TGTGCCAGCAGTTACAATCCTCAGGGGCGGAATTCACCCCTCCACTTT
-	TRBV4-1	-	TRBJ2-2	CASSQGAGNTGELFF	TGCGCCAGCAGCCAAGGAGCAGGGAACACCGGGGAGCTGTTTTTT
-	TRBV5-6	TRBD2	TRBJ2-1	CASSLVAGGLWNEQFF	TGTGCCAGCAGCTTGGTAGCGGGGGGGCTATGGAATGAGCAGTTCTTC
-	TRBV5-1	TRBD1	TRBJ1-2	CASSPEVGQVSYGYTF	TGCGCCAGCAGCCCAGAAGTTGGACAGGTTTCCTATGGCTACACCTTC
few	TRBV10-3	-	TRBJ1-2	CAISETGFNYGYTF	TGTGCCATCAGTGAAACAGGCTTTAACTATGGCTACACCTTC
-	TRBV7-9	TRBD2	TRBJ2-1	CASSALAGGPHNEQFF	TGTGCCAGCAGCGCATTAGCGGGGGGACCTCACAATGAGCAGTTCTTC
-	TRBV27	-	TRBJ1-1	CASSTRTEMNTEAFF	TGTGCCAGCAGTACCCGGACAGAGATGAACACTGAAGCTTTCTTT
-	TRBV27	-	TRBJ2-3	CASSLSGATDTQYF	TGTGCCAGCAGTTTATCAGGGGCCACAGATACGCAGTATTTT
-	TRBV4-1	-	TRBJ1-6	CASSQVSTGGNSPLHF	TGCGCCAGCAGCCAAGTCTCGACAGGAGGTAATTCACCCCTCCACTTT
-	TRBV28	-	TRBJ2-3	CASISPTDTQYF	TGTGCCAGCATATCCCCTACAGATACGCAGTATTTT
-	TRBV10-2	TRBD1	TRBJ1-1	CASSTGTGYFDTEAFF	TGCGCCAGCAGTACCGGGACAGGGTATTTCGACACTGAAGCTTTCTTT
-	TRBV4-1	TRBD1	TRBJ1-2	CASSQETTGGNGYTF	TGCGCCAGCAGCCAAGAGACGACAGGGGGCAATGGCTACACCTTC
-	TRBV6-1	-	TRBJ2-1	CASSEGGIAPWEQFF	TGTGCCAGCAGTGAAGGGGGCATCGCCCCGTGGGAGCAGTTCTTC
-	TRBV5-6	-	TRBJ1-1	CASSSFTEAFF	TGTGCCAGCAGTTCCTTCACTGAAGCTTTCTTT
-	TRBV6-5	TRBD2	TRBJ2-5	CAIATSGRGLETQYF	TGTGCCATAGCGACTAGCGGGAGGGGTCTTGAGACCCAGTACTTC
-	TRBV3-1/TRBV3-2	TRBD1	TRBJ2-5	CASSLRTGGQETQYF	TGTGCCAGCAGCCTACGCACAGGGGGCCAAGAGACCCAGTACTTC
-	TRBV21-1	-	TRBJ1-1	CAIRDSTEAFF	TGTGCCATTCGGGACAGCACTGAAGCTTTCTTT
-	TRBV15	-	TRBJ1-2	CATSRDGRVSGYTF	TGTGCCACCAGCAGAGATGGCAGGGTCAGTGGCTACACCTTC
once	TRBV19	-	TRBJ2-7	CASSTDLLGDYEQYF	TGTGCCAGTAGTACAGATCTCCTAGGGGATTACGAGCAGTACTTC
-	TRBV23-1	TRBD1	TRBJ2-7	CARSDRASYEQYF	TGCGCCAGAAGCGACAGGGCATCCTACGAGCAGTACTTC
-	TRBV5-4	TRBD2	TRBJ2-3	CASSLVQAGATDTQYF	TGTGCCAGCAGCTTGGTACAAGCGGGGGCCACAGATACGCAGTATTTT
once	TRBV9	-	TRBJ2-2	CASSVKQGSYTGELFF	TGTGCCAGCAGCGTTAAGCAGGGTAGTTACACCGGGGAGCTGTTTTTT
-	TRBV10-3	-	TRBJ2-3	CAISVLASTDTQYF	TGTGCCATCAGTGTTCTGGCTAGCACAGATACGCAGTATTTT
-	TRBV7-9	-	TRBJ2-7	CASSPHLGPYEQYF	TGTGCCAGCAGCCCTCATCTAGGCCCCTACGAGCAGTACTTC
-	TRBV7-3	-	TRBJ1-1	CASSPGGTEAFF	TGTGCCAGCAGCCCGGGGGGCACTGAAGCTTTCTTT